Listed below are T cell receptor beta chains from one sample, sequenced in a study of T cells in Graves' hyperthyroidism and ophthalmopathy. One entry per CDR3 protein results from TCRdb running MiXCR on the multiplex PCR reads. The sample holds more than 500,000 distinct CDR3 sequences, around 15% seen once. What was sequenced was blood. These receptor sequences come from a woman in her twenties or thirties with Graves' hyperthyroidism. Both conserved end residues are part of each CDR3. D genes are given only for firm matches. Size is stated for part of the rows, as once, few or many counts, or as a class when the clone is expanded.

j_call	v_call	clone_size	d_call	cdr3_nt	cdr3_aa
TRBJ2-4	TRBV20-1	few	NA	TGCAGTGTCAAGGGCAGCCACATTCAGTACTTC	CSVKGSHIQYF
TRBJ2-3	TRBV20-1	NA	NA	TGCAGTGCAAATCCTAGCACAGATACGCAGTATTTT	CSANPSTDTQYF
TRBJ2-2	TRBV5-5	few	NA	TGTGCCAGCAGCTTGGTGGCAGGGCCCACCGGGGAGCTGTTTTTT	CASSLVAGPTGELFF
TRBJ2-2	TRBV30	many	NA	TGTGCCTGGAGTTTGAACATCAACACCGGGGAGCTGTTTTTT	CAWSLNINTGELFF
TRBJ1-5	TRBV20-1	many	NA	TGCAGTACTCAGGGCCGTGGTCAGCCCCAGCATTTT	CSTQGRGQPQHF
TRBJ2-3	TRBV20-1	many	NA	TGCAGTGCTAGAGGGGAGGGTCAGGGGGCTATGAATACGCAGTATTTT	CSARGEGQGAMNTQYF
TRBJ2-3	TRBV2	many	NA	TGTGCCAGCAGGTACAGAAGCAACTCAGATACGCAGTATTTT	CASRYRSNSDTQYF
TRBJ1-6	TRBV20-1	few	TRBD1	TGCAGTGCTAGAGAAAGACAGGGGAATTCACCCCTCCACTTT	CSARERQGNSPLHF
TRBJ2-6	TRBV6-2/TRBV6-3	NA	NA	TGTGCCAGCACCTACACGGGGGCCGGGGCCAACGTCCTGACTTTC	CASTYTGAGANVLTF
TRBJ2-2	TRBV9	NA	NA	TGTGCCAGCAGCGTAGCTACGGACGGCAACACCGGGGAGCTGTTTTTT	CASSVATDGNTGELFF
TRBJ2-1	TRBV7-3	many	TRBD2	TGTGCCAGCAGCTTATCCGGGAGGGCCATTGAGCAGTTCTTC	CASSLSGRAIEQFF
TRBJ1-3	TRBV30	many	NA	TGTGCCTGGAGTCCGAACAGGAACACCATATATTTT	CAWSPNRNTIYF
TRBJ2-1	TRBV7-2	many	NA	TGTGCCAGCAGCTTAGCTAGTTCAGATGAGCAGTTCTTC	CASSLASSDEQFF
TRBJ2-7	TRBV6-6	many	TRBD2	TGTGCCAGCAGTTACGGATTAGCGGGAGTGCCTACCTACGAGCAGTACTTC	CASSYGLAGVPTYEQYF
TRBJ1-1	TRBV11-2	NA	NA	TGTGCCCGCAGCCTAGATCTTTCGCGAGAAGCTTTCTTT	CARSLDLSREAFF
TRBJ2-7	TRBV30	many	NA	TGTGCCTGGAAAGGGGCGGGTTCCTCCTACGAGCAGTACTTC	CAWKGAGSSYEQYF
TRBJ2-5	TRBV12-3/TRBV12-4	many	TRBD2	TGTGCCAGCAGTTTCTCGTCGAGCGGGATAGATGAGACCCAGTACTTC	CASSFSSSGIDETQYF
TRBJ2-1	TRBV29-1	NA	TRBD2	TGCAGCGTTGACGGGACTAGCCCTTCCTACAATGAGCAGTTCTTC	CSVDGTSPSYNEQFF
TRBJ2-7	TRBV2	NA	TRBD2	TGTGCCAGCTCACCCGGGTTTAGCGGGAGAAACGAGCAGTACTTC	CASSPGFSGRNEQYF
TRBJ2-1	TRBV18	many	TRBD1	TGTGCCAGCTCACCAACCGGGACAGGGGACCAGTTCTTC	CASSPTGTGDQFF
TRBJ1-1	TRBV6-1	NA	NA	TGTGCCAGCAACAATAAGGGAAACACTGAAGCTTTCTTT	CASNNKGNTEAFF
TRBJ2-1	TRBV11-2	many	TRBD1	TGTGCCAGCAGCTTAGAAGGACAGGGAGACAATGAGCAGTTCTTC	CASSLEGQGDNEQFF
TRBJ2-2	TRBV2	many	NA	TGTGCCAGCAGGTCCGAGGGGACTTGGGCCGGGGAGCTGTTTTTT	CASRSEGTWAGELFF
TRBJ1-2	TRBV7-9	NA	NA	TGTGCCAGCAGCTTAGTTCGGGGTGGCTACACCTTC	CASSLVRGGYTF
TRBJ2-7	TRBV6-5	many	NA	TGTGCCAGCAGTTATCACGCTAGCGCAACCTACGAGCAGTACTTC	CASSYHASATYEQYF
TRBJ2-7	TRBV20-1	many	TRBD1	TGCAGTGCTCGGGACAGCCTAACCTACGAGCAGTACTTC	CSARDSLTYEQYF
TRBJ2-1	TRBV20-1	many	NA	TGCAGTGCTAGAGATCCCTACAATGAGCAGTTCTTC	CSARDPYNEQFF
TRBJ2-1	TRBV12-3/TRBV12-4	few	NA	TGTGCCAGCAGTTCGGACAACTCCTACAATGAGCAGTTCTTC	CASSSDNSYNEQFF
TRBJ1-1	TRBV18	once	NA	TGTGCCGGCTCATCAGGGCAGAACACTGAAGCTTTCTTT	CAGSSGQNTEAFF
TRBJ2-7	TRBV27	many	NA	TGTGCCAGCAGTTTATCGGGGATTATGAGGTCCTACGAGCAGTACTTC	CASSLSGIMRSYEQYF
TRBJ2-3	TRBV2	few	TRBD2	TGTGCCAGCAGTGGCGAACCGGGACTAGCATACGATACGCAGTATTTT	CASSGEPGLAYDTQYF
TRBJ2-5	TRBV12-3/TRBV12-4	NA	TRBD1	TGTGCCAGCAGTTCGGGCCGGGACAGGGGGCCGGAGACCCAGTACTTC	CASSSGRDRGPETQYF
TRBJ1-1	TRBV7-2	NA	TRBD1	TGTGCCAGCAGCTTAGCGGTGGCAGGGGGTGGTGCTTTCTTT	CASSLAVAGGGAFF
TRBJ1-1	TRBV5-6	few	NA	TGTGCCAGCAGCTTGTGGACTCTGGGCACTGAAGCTTTCTTT	CASSLWTLGTEAFF
TRBJ1-4	TRBV2	many	TRBD1	TGTGCCAGCTCCCGACAGGGGAGGGCGGCAACTAATGAAAAACTGTTTTTT	CASSRQGRAATNEKLFF
TRBJ2-5	TRBV30	many	NA	TGTGCCTGGAGCGTAGGGCAGGAGAGCGAGACCCAGTACTTC	CAWSVGQESETQYF